This T cell receptor (beta chain) came from a study of control samples from healthy donors and cancer patients (dated by TCRdb to the early 2020s). Sequences KGHSH (CDR1) and LQKENI (CDR2) are obtained from the germline V gene. Spanning cysteine to phenylalanine, the CDR3 consists of 14 amino acids. Only the CDR3 DNA stays, 42 bases, in frame from base 1. Germline trimming: 4 bases from V, 4 bases from J; junction bases outside gene matches: 2. Library preparation employed the immunoSEQ multiplex PCR assay. Imported from immuneACCESS, the table was reduced by TCRdb to in-frame sequences with V and J called. These copies leave out some clones; in studies compared against another copy, an unresolved V gene accounts for under half, and the cause of the remainder is not known. The sample table lists about 89,000 clones, about nine tenths of them with a count of one. The ten largest clones add up to 20% to 25% of the sample.

Notes on this clone: This receptor's antigen is unknown. Base qualities were left out, and no much larger clone turns up one base away.

The clonotype originates from a man aged 25 to 40 in good health. The sequence links TRBV18 to TRBJ2-5; 11 middle bases align to TRBD2. Sequencing was performed on blood. The base sequence is TGTGCCAGCTCACGAGGGACTAGCGGAGAGACCCAGTACTTC. Its coded protein is CASSRGTSGETQYF.